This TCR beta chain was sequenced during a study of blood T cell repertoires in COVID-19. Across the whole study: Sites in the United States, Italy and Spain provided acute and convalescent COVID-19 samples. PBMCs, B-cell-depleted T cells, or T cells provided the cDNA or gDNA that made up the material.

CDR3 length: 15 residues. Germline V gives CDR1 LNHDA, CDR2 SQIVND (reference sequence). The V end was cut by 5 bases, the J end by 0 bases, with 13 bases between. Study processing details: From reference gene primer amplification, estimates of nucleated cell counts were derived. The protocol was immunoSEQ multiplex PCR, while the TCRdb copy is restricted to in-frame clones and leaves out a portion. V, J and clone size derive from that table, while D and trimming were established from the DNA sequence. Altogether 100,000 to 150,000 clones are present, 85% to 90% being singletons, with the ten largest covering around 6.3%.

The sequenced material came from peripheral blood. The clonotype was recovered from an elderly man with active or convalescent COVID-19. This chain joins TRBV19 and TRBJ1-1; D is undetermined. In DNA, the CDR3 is TGTGCCAGTAGTTTCTCACGGAGTTTGAACACTGAAGCTTTCTTT. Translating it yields CASSFSRSLNTEAFF.